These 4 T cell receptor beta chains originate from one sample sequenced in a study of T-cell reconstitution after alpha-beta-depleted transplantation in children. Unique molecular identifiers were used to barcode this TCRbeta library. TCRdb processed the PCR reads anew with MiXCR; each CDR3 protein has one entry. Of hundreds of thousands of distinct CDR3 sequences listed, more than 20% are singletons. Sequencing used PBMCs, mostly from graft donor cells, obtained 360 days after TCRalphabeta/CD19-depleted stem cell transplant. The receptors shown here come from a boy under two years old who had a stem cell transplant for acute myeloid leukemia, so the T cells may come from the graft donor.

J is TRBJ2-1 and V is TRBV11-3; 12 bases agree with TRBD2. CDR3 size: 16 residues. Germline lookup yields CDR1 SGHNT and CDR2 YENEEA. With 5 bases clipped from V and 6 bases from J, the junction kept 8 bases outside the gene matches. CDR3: CASSRAGLAGPNEQFF. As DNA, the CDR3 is TGTGCCAGCAGCCGGGCTGGACTAGCGGGGCCCAATGAGCAGTTCTTC.

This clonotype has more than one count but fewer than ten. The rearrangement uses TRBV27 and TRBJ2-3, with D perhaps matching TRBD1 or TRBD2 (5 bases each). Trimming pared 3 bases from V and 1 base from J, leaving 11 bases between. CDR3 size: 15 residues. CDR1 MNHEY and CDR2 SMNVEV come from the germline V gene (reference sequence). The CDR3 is CASSFGAARTDTQYF. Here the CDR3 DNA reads TGTGCCAGCAGTTTCGGGGCGGCGCGCACAGATACGCAGTATTTT.

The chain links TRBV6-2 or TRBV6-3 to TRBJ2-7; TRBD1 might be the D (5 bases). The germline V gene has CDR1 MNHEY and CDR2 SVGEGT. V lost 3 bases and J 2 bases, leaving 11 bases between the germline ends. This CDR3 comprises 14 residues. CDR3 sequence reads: CASSYFGATYEQYF. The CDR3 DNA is TGTGCCAGCAGTTATTTTGGGGCCACCTACGAGCAGTACTTC.

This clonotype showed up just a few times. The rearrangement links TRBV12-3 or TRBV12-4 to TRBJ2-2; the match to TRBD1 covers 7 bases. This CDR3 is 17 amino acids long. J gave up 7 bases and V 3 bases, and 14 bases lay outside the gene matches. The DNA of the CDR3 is TGTGCCAGCAGTTTTCCCCCCATAACAGGGGCCTACGGGGAGCTGTTTTTT. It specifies CASSFPPITGAYGELFF.